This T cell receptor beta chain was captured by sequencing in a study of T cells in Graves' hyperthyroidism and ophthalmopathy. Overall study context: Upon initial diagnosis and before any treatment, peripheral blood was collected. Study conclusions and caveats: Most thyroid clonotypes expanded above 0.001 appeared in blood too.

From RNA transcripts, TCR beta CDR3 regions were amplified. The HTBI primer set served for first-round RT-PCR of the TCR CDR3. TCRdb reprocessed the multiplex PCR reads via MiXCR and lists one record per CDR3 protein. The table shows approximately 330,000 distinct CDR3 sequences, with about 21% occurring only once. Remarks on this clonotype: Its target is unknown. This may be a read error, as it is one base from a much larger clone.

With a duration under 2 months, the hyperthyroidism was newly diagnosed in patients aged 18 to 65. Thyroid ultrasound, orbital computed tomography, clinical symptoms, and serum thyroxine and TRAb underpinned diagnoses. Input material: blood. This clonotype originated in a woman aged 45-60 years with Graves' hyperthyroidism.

This CDR3 reads CASSWDRYGYTF. CDR3 DNA sequence: TGTGCCAGCAGTTGGGACCGCTATGGCTACACCTTC. This sequence joins TRBV2 and TRBJ1-2, with D possibly TRBD1 on 5 matching bases. Deletions cut 5 bases from V and 4 bases from J, with 8 bases between. Germline V gene data show CDR1 as SNHLY and CDR2 as FYNNEI. This CDR3 is built from 12 residues.